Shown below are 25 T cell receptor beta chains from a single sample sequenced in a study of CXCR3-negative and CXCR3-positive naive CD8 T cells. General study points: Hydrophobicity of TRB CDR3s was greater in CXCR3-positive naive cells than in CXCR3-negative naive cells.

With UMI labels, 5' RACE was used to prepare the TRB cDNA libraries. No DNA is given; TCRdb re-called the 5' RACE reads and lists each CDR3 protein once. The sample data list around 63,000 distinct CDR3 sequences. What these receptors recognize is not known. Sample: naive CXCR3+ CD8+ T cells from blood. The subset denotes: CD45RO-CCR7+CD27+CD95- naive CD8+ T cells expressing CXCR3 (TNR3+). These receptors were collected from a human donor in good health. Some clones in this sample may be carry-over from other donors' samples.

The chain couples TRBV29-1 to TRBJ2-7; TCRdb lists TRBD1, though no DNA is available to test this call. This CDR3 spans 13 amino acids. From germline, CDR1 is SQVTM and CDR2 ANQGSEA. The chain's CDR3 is CSVEGQGAYEQYF.

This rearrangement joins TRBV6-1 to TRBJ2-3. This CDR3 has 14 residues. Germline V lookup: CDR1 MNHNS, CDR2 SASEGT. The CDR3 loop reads CATKEGFRADTQYF.

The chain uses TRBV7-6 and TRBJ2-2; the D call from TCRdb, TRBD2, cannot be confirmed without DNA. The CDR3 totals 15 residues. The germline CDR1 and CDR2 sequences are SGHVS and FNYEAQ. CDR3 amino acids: CASSSPGPSTGELFF.

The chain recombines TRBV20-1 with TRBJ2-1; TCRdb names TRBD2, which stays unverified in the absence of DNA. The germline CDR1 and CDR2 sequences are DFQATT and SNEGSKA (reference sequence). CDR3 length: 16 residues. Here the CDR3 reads CSATDLADHAYNEQFF.

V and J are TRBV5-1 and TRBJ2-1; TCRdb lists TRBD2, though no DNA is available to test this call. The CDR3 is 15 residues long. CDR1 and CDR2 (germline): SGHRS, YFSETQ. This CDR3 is CASSPASGGPNEQFF.

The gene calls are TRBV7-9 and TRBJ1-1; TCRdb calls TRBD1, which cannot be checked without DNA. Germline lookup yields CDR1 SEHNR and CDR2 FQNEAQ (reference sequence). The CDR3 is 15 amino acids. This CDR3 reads CASSLGLGVNTEAFF.

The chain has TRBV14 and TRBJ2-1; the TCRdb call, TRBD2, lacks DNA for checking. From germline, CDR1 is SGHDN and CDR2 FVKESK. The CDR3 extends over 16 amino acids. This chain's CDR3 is CASSQVLADSYNEQFF.

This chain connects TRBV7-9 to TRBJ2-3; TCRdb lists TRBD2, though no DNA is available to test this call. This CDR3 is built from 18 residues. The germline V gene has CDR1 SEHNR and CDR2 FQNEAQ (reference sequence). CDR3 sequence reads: CASGATSGGAFYKDTQYF. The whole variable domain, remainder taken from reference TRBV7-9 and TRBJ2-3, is DTGVSQNPRHKITKRGQNVTFRCDPISEHNRLYWYRQTLGQGPEFLTYFQNEAQLEKSRLLSDRFSAERPKGSFSTLEIQRTEQGDSAMYLCASGATSGGAFYKDTQYFGPGTRLTVL.

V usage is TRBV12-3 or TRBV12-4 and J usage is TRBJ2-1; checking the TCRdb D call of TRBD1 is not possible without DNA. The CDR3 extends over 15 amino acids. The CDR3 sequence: CASSFGDLSYNEQFF.

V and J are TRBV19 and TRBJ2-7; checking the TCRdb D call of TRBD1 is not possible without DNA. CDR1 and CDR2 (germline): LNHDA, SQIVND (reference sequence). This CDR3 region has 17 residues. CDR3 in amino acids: CASSIRLAPAGTYEQYF.

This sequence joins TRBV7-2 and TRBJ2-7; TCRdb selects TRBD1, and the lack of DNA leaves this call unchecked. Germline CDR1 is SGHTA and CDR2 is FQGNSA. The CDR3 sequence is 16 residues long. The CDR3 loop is CASSLATGGLLYEQYF.

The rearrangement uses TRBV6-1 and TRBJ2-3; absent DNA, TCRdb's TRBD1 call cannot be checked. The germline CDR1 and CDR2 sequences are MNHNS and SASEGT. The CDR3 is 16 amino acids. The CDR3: CASSVPQGPRTDTQYF.

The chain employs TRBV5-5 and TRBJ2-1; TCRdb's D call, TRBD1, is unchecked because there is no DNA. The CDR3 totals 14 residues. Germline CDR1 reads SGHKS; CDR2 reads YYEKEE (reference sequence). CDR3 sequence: CASIPDSSYNEQFF.

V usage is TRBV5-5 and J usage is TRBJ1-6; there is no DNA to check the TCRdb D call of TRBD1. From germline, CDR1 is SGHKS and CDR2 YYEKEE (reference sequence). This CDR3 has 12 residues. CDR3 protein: CASSSDSPPLHF.

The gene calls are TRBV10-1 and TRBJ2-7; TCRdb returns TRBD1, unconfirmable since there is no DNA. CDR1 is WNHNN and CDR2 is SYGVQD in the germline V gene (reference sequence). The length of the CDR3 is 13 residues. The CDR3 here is CASSDPGGYEQYF.

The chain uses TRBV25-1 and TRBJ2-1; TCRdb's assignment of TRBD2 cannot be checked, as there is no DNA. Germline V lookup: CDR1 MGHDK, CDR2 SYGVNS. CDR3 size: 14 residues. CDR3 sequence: CASSEVPGTSEQFF.

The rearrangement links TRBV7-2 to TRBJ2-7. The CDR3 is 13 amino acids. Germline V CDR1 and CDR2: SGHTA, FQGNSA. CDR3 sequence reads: CASSSDLTYEQYF.

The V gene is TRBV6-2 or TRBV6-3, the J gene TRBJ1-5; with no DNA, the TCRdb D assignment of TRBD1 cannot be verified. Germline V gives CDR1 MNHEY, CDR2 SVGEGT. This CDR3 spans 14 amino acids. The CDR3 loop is CASSTGVSNQPQHF.

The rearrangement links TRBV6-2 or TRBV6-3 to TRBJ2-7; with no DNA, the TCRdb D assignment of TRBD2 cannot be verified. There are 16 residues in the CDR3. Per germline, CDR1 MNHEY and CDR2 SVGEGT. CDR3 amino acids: CASSYSRTSGAYEQYF.

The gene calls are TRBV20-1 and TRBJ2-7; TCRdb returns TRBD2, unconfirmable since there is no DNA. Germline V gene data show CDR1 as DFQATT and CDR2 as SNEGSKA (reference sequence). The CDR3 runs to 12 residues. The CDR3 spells CSAQLGDYEQYF.

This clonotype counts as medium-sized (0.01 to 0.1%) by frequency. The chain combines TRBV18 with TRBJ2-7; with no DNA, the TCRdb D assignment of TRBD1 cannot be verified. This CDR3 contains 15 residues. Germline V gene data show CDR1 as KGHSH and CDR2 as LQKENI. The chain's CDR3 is CASSPPAGDFYEQYF.

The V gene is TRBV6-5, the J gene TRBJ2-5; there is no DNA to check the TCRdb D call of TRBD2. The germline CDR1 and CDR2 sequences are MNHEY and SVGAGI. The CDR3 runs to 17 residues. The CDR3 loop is CAISESGLLITRETQYF.

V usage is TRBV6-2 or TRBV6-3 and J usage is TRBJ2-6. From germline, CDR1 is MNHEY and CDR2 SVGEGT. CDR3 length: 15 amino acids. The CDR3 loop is CASSYSDSGANVLTF.

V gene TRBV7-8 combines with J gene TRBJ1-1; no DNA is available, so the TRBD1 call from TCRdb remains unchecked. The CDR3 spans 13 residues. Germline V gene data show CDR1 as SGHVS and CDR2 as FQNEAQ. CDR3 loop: CASSPYRDTEAFF.

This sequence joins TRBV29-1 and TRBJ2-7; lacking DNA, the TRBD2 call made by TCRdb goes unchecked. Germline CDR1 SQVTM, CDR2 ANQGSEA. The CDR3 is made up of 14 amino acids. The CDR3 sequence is CSVEERTSNYEQYF.